The rows below give T cell receptor beta chains drawn from one sample of a study of blood T cell repertoires in COVID-19. Data came from immunoSEQ multiplex PCR; TCRdb stores just in-frame clones and leaves some out. Of 180,000 or so clones detected, almost 90% appear once; the ten largest clones hold less than 0.7%. The sequenced sample consisted of peripheral blood. The receptors were sampled from a man aged 50 to 59 with acute or convalescent COVID-19. The CDR3 runs from the conserved cysteine through the conserved F or W. The order of the fields is clone size, V gene, D gene, J gene, CDR3 protein, CDR3 DNA. D genes are given only for firm matches. A row's size may be missing; if present it is once, few, many or a size class.

size: once; V: TRBV10-3; D: .; J: TRBJ2-3; CDR3: CAIRYSGDVTDTQYF; DNA: TGTGCCATCAGATACTCGGGAGACGTAACAGATACGCAGTATTTT
size: .; V: TRBV7-9; D: TRBD1; J: TRBJ1-1; CDR3: CASSLSGGANTEAFF; DNA: TGTGCCAGCAGCTTATCAGGGGGCGCGAACACTGAAGCTTTCTTT
size: once; V: TRBV11-2; D: TRBD1; J: TRBJ1-4; CDR3: CASSRDRVNEKLFF; DNA: TGTGCCAGCAGCCGGGACAGAGTCAATGAAAAACTGTTTTTT
size: .; V: TRBV19; D: TRBD2; J: TRBJ2-3; CDR3: CASTAPGLGTDTQYF; DNA: TGTGCCAGTACCGCTCCGGGACTAGGCACAGATACGCAGTATTTT
size: .; V: TRBV3-1/TRBV3-2; D: .; J: TRBJ1-5; CDR3: CARTRRAGKSQHF; DNA: TGTGCCAGAACTCGGAGGGCCGGTAAGTCCCAGCATTTT
size: .; V: TRBV7-6; D: .; J: TRBJ2-7; CDR3: CASSPSRGAGSSYEQYF; DNA: TGTGCCAGCAGCCCCTCACGAGGGGCGGGATCTTCCTACGAGCAGTACTTC
size: .; V: TRBV28; D: TRBD1; J: TRBJ1-5; CDR3: CASSPRQGGNQPQHF; DNA: TGTGCCAGCAGTCCACGACAGGGTGGCAATCAGCCCCAGCATTTT
size: .; V: TRBV9; D: TRBD2; J: TRBJ2-3; CDR3: CASSASGTSTDTQYF; DNA: TGTGCCAGCAGCGCTAGCGGAACTAGCACAGATACGCAGTATTTT
size: .; V: TRBV28; D: TRBD2; J: TRBJ2-5; CDR3: CASSPAGGVQETQYF; DNA: TGTGCCAGCAGCCCCGCGGGGGGGGTCCAAGAGACCCAGTACTTC
size: .; V: TRBV15; D: .; J: TRBJ1-3; CDR3: CATSRGSGGNTIYF; DNA: TGTGCCACCAGCAGAGGCTCAGGTGGAAACACCATATATTTT
size: .; V: TRBV30; D: .; J: TRBJ1-5; CDR3: CAWSVGAVDQPQHF; DNA: TGTGCCTGGAGTGTAGGGGCGGTGGATCAGCCCCAGCATTTT
size: .; V: TRBV27; D: TRBD2; J: TRBJ2-2; CDR3: CASRGTSGTGELFF; DNA: TGTGCCAGCAGGGGGACTAGCGGCACCGGGGAGCTGTTTTTT
size: .; V: TRBV7-9; D: .; J: TRBJ2-1; CDR3: CASSPKSGSTYNEQFF; DNA: TGTGCCAGCAGCCCAAAGTCGGGGTCTACCTACAATGAGCAGTTCTTC
size: .; V: TRBV6-6; D: .; J: TRBJ1-2; CDR3: CASGGGNYGYTF; DNA: TGTGCCAGTGGCGGGGGAAACTATGGCTACACCTTC
size: .; V: TRBV24-1; D: TRBD1; J: TRBJ2-2; CDR3: CATSDLPGQGTGELFF; DNA: TGTGCCACCAGTGACCTCCCGGGACAGGGGACCGGGGAGCTGTTTTTT
size: .; V: TRBV28; D: TRBD1; J: TRBJ1-2; CDR3: CASSQGAGSDYGYTF; DNA: TGTGCCAGCAGCCAGGGGGCCGGGAGTGACTATGGCTACACCTTC
size: .; V: TRBV27; D: TRBD1; J: TRBJ1-2; CDR3: CASRVDRGYGYTF; DNA: TGTGCCAGCAGGGTAGACAGGGGATATGGCTACACCTTC
size: .; V: TRBV5-6; D: .; J: TRBJ1-2; CDR3: CASGWSAYGYTF; DNA: TGTGCCAGCGGGTGGAGCGCCTATGGCTACACCTTC
size: .; V: TRBV7-9; D: .; J: TRBJ1-1; CDR3: CASSVSLGGTEAFF; DNA: TGTGCCAGCAGCGTATCCCTAGGTGGAACTGAAGCTTTCTTT
size: .; V: TRBV5-1; D: TRBD2; J: TRBJ2-7; CDR3: CASSFNLFAGEGYEQYF; DNA: TGCGCCAGCAGCTTCAACCTATTTGCCGGGGAGGGGTACGAGCAGTACTTC
size: .; V: TRBV5-1; D: TRBD2; J: TRBJ2-7; CDR3: CASSERAGIEQYF; DNA: TGCGCCAGCAGCGAGAGAGCGGGGATCGAGCAGTACTTC
size: .; V: TRBV3-1/TRBV3-2; D: .; J: TRBJ2-5; CDR3: CASSQDEETQYF; DNA: TGTGCCAGCAGCCAAGACGAAGAGACCCAGTACTTC